Listed below are T cell receptor beta chains from one sample, sequenced in a study of monozygotic twins with inflammatory bowel disease. TCRdb reprocessed the 5' RACE reads and stores each CDR3 protein as one record, lacking DNA. The sample holds over 120,000 distinct CDR3 sequences. Sequenced sample: blood. The source of these receptors is a human donor with ulcerative colitis or Crohn's disease, or a healthy co-twin of an affected twin (not recorded which). Each CDR3 is given with its conserved first and last residue. Each record gives: J gene, V gene, CDR3 protein.

j_call: TRBJ2-6
v_call: TRBV5-5
cdr3_aa: CASSSSTGPATGANVLTF

j_call: TRBJ2-1
v_call: TRBV19
cdr3_aa: CASSRTALSDNEQFF

j_call: TRBJ2-1
v_call: TRBV14
cdr3_aa: CASSQFGVGSYNEQFF

j_call: TRBJ1-2
v_call: TRBV7-9
cdr3_aa: CASSPEIKYGYTF

j_call: TRBJ2-3
v_call: TRBV5-6
cdr3_aa: CASSLPSGSSDTQYF

j_call: TRBJ1-1
v_call: TRBV20-1
cdr3_aa: CSATTGGVNTEAFF

j_call: TRBJ1-1
v_call: TRBV5-1
cdr3_aa: CASSTDQTWNTEAFF

j_call: TRBJ1-6
v_call: TRBV7-8
cdr3_aa: CASSSRTGVSYNSPLHF

j_call: TRBJ2-7
v_call: TRBV28
cdr3_aa: CASGAPSGLTYEQYF

j_call: TRBJ1-1
v_call: TRBV20-1
cdr3_aa: CSARDPPGQGNTEAFF

j_call: TRBJ2-1
v_call: TRBV5-1
cdr3_aa: CASSLAGGILYNEQFF

j_call: TRBJ2-1
v_call: TRBV7-9
cdr3_aa: CASSFRTGPNEQFF

j_call: TRBJ2-1
v_call: TRBV27
cdr3_aa: CASSTRGLRSYNEQFF

j_call: TRBJ2-5
v_call: TRBV7-2
cdr3_aa: CASRTSLETQYF

j_call: TRBJ2-5
v_call: TRBV5-1
cdr3_aa: CASSLAPQGALETQYF

j_call: TRBJ2-2
v_call: TRBV14
cdr3_aa: CASSPGRNTGELFF

j_call: TRBJ1-1
v_call: TRBV18
cdr3_aa: CASSPLDKNTEAFF

j_call: TRBJ2-6
v_call: TRBV6-1
cdr3_aa: CASSEVEAGANVLTF

j_call: TRBJ1-4
v_call: TRBV4-2
cdr3_aa: CASSQDRGEKLFF

j_call: TRBJ1-5
v_call: TRBV12-3/TRBV12-4
cdr3_aa: CASSLAPQPQHF

j_call: TRBJ2-5
v_call: TRBV6-5
cdr3_aa: CASSYSMSGAETQYF

j_call: TRBJ2-1
v_call: TRBV20-1
cdr3_aa: CSASRTENEQFF

j_call: TRBJ2-1
v_call: TRBV5-1
cdr3_aa: CASSFPNREAPYNEQFF

j_call: TRBJ2-4
v_call: TRBV12-3/TRBV12-4
cdr3_aa: CASSLPPGLAKNIQYF

j_call: TRBJ2-1
v_call: TRBV5-1
cdr3_aa: CASSLRASGNNEQFF

j_call: TRBJ2-1
v_call: TRBV20-1
cdr3_aa: CSASSPLRNEQFF

j_call: TRBJ2-1
v_call: TRBV30
cdr3_aa: CAWSVVGLNDEQFF

j_call: TRBJ2-1
v_call: TRBV7-3
cdr3_aa: CASRFTSGRNEQFF

j_call: TRBJ2-7
v_call: TRBV7-2
cdr3_aa: CASSRDPTYEQYF

j_call: TRBJ1-2
v_call: TRBV3-1
cdr3_aa: CASSQAQVYGYTF

j_call: TRBJ2-1
v_call: TRBV7-6
cdr3_aa: CASSLARIAGGPRNEQFF

j_call: TRBJ2-1
v_call: TRBV18
cdr3_aa: CASSVERNEQFF

j_call: TRBJ1-6
v_call: TRBV5-1
cdr3_aa: CASSLNGQTYNSPLHF

j_call: TRBJ1-1
v_call: TRBV6-5
cdr3_aa: CASSPTGSEAFF

j_call: TRBJ1-3
v_call: TRBV10-3
cdr3_aa: CAISEPKTGVRNTIYF

j_call: TRBJ2-5
v_call: TRBV27
cdr3_aa: CASTVSNGETQYF

j_call: TRBJ2-2
v_call: TRBV7-2
cdr3_aa: CASSFMGIPHTGELFF

j_call: TRBJ1-5
v_call: TRBV20-1
cdr3_aa: CSAPGTGTHQPQHF

j_call: TRBJ2-1
v_call: TRBV24-1
cdr3_aa: CATSDFGSGSVTYNEQFF

j_call: TRBJ2-7
v_call: TRBV6-2/TRBV6-3
cdr3_aa: CASSRGQPYEQYF

j_call: TRBJ1-2
v_call: TRBV5-1
cdr3_aa: CASSLTSPGGYGYTF

j_call: TRBJ1-2
v_call: TRBV7-9
cdr3_aa: CASSLAGGINYGYTF

j_call: TRBJ2-1
v_call: TRBV29-1
cdr3_aa: CSVTFVNEQFF

j_call: TRBJ1-4
v_call: TRBV19
cdr3_aa: CATGTQGINEKLFF

j_call: TRBJ1-1
v_call: TRBV20-1
cdr3_aa: CSAQGENTEAFF

j_call: TRBJ1-2
v_call: TRBV27
cdr3_aa: CASKDVGVDGYTF

j_call: TRBJ2-3
v_call: TRBV7-9
cdr3_aa: CASSFAPTGGPTDTQYF

j_call: TRBJ2-6
v_call: TRBV25-1
cdr3_aa: CASSEYKGLGANVLTF